Presented here are 5 T cell receptor beta chains from one specimen sequenced in a study of HIV-infected children after antiretroviral therapy interruption. Unique molecular identifiers were included in an RNA-based 3' RACE TCR library. In TCRdb, the 3' RACE reads were re-called with MiXCR into one record per CDR3 protein. In the table there are some 51,000 distinct CDR3 sequences, 3.5% to 5% of which are singletons. The treatment denotes: PENTA 11 planned treatment interruption arm or continuous ART arm. The sample here was CD45RA+ CD4+ T cells from PBMCs, pooled from several time points, taken from a donor given antiretroviral therapy, either interrupted or continuous. Subset given: naive CD4+ CD45RA+ CD45RO- T cells. Receptors originate from a pool of human donors with HIV.

The genes are TRBV21-1 and TRBJ2-6. TRBV21-1 is designated a pseudogene. The CDR3 is 15 amino acids. The CDR3 sequence: CASSNGLCGANVLTF. Written as DNA, the CDR3 is TGTGCCAGCAGCAACGGTCTCTGTGGGGCCAACGTCCTGACTTTC.

This clonotype was counted ten times or more. The chain combines TRBV20-1 with TRBJ2-4, with D perhaps assigned TRBD1 or TRBD2 (6 bases each). Germline loops: CDR1 DFQATT, CDR2 SNEGSKA (reference sequence). V was trimmed by 5 bases and J by 10 bases, leaving 15 bases between them. The CDR3 extends over 12 amino acids. The CDR3 DNA reads as TGCAGTGCTGTGCCCCTAGGGGGGATTCAGTACTTC. Translating it yields CSAVPLGGIQYF.

This clonotype was observed at least ten times. V usage is TRBV20-1 and J usage is TRBJ2-1; 9 positions agree with TRBD2. Unmatched junction bases numbered 12, after V lost 2 bases and J lost 7 bases. CDR3 length: 16 amino acids. CDR1 DFQATT and CDR2 SNEGSKA come from the germline V gene (reference sequence). The CDR3 bases are TGCAGTGCTAGATCGTCGGCGGGGGGGCCATGGAATGAGCAGTTCTTC. Translation gives CSARSSAGGPWNEQFF.

This clonotype was recorded many times. The CDR3 is CSVDSESVTEAFF. The CDR3 coding sequence is TGCAGCGTTGACTCCGAATCTGTCACTGAAGCTTTCTTT. The chain has TRBV29-1 and TRBJ1-1; D remains ambiguous. There are 13 residues in the CDR3. V dropped 3 bases and J dropped 4 bases, with 12 bases sitting between them. The germline CDR1 and CDR2 sequences are SQVTM and ANQGSEA.

This clonotype was found many times. The rearrangement uses TRBV14 and TRBJ2-7; 7 bases map to TRBD1. This CDR3 has 15 residues. Germline lookup yields CDR1 SGHDN and CDR2 FVKESK. V dropped 2 bases and J dropped 2; count of bases not matched to a gene: 6. DNA for the CDR3: TGTGCCAGCAGCCAAAACTTAGACAGGGCCTACGAGCAGTACTTC. Translated: CASSQNLDRAYEQYF. Full variable domain (missing parts from reference TRBV14 and TRBJ2-7): EAGVTQFPSHSVIEKGQTVTLRCDPISGHDNLYWYRRVMGKEIKFLLHFVKESKQDESGMPNNRFLAERTGGTYSTLKVQPAELEDSGVYFCASSQNLDRAYEQYFGPGTRLTVT.